The 21 T cell receptor beta chains in this list originate from one sample, sequenced in a study of blood T cell repertoires in COVID-19. Data came from immunoSEQ multiplex PCR; TCRdb stores just in-frame clones and leaves some out. Of 60,000 to 70,000 clones in the sample, around 90% are singletons; the top ten hold about an eighth. The source material was peripheral blood. Every receptor here comes from a human donor with active COVID-19. The donor label of this sample is uncertain.

The chain is built from TRBV19 and TRBJ1-5; tentative D call: TRBD1 (6 bases). V was trimmed by 6 bases and J by 0 bases, leaving 18 bases between them. Germline V lookup: CDR1 LNHDA, CDR2 SQIVND (reference sequence). The CDR3 contains 17 residues. Written as DNA, the CDR3 is TGTGCCAGTAGACATGGGACATCTATCTATAGCAATCAGCCCCAGCATTTT. Protein sequence: CASRHGTSIYSNQPQHF.

This sequence joins TRBV5-4 and TRBJ2-3; tentative D call: TRBD2 (7 bases). Trimming removed 1 base from V and 0 bases from J, with 12 bases in between. Germline CDR1 SGHNT, CDR2 YYREEE (reference sequence). The CDR3 totals 16 residues. CDR3 residues: CASSLIGGGSTDTQYF. CDR3 bases: TGTGCCAGCAGCTTGATAGGGGGAGGGAGCACAGATACGCAGTATTTT. Variable domain in full (rest from reference TRBV5-4 and TRBJ2-3): ETGVTQSPTHLIKTRGQQVTLRCSSQSGHNTVSWYQQALGQGPQFIFQYYREEENGRGNFPPRFSGLQFPNYSSELNVNALELDDSALYLCASSLIGGGSTDTQYFGPGTRLTVL.

The chain links TRBV7-6 to TRBJ1-5; TRBD1 agrees at 7 bases. CDR1 and CDR2 from the germline V gene are SGHVS and FNYEAQ. The CDR3 is 15 amino acids. V shed 1 base and J 8 bases; nucleotides not matched to a gene: 8. The CDR3 spells CASSLEGTAGEPQHF. The CDR3 DNA reads as TGTGCCAGCAGCTTAGAAGGGACAGCGGGTGAGCCCCAGCATTTT. Using reference TRBV7-6 and TRBJ1-5 for the parts outside the CDR3, the full variable domain is GAGVSQSPRYKVTKRGQDVALRCDPISGHVSLYWYRQALGQGPEFLTYFNYEAQQDKSGLPNDRFSAERPEGSISTLTIQRTEQRDSAMYRCASSLEGTAGEPQHFGDGTRLSIL.

The rearrangement joins TRBV7-3 to TRBJ2-3, with 7 bases that match TRBD1. This CDR3 is built from 15 residues. Per the germline V gene, CDR1 is SGHTA and CDR2 is FQGTGA. With 5 bases clipped from V and 0 bases from J, the junction kept 5 bases outside the gene matches. CDR3 sequence reads: CASSPGTASTDTQYF. CDR3 DNA: TGTGCCAGCAGCCCCGGGACAGCTAGCACAGATACGCAGTATTTT.

V and J are TRBV28 and TRBJ2-3; TRBD1 is a possible D gene (5 bases). Trimming removed 5 bases at V and 5 bases at J, with 14 bases between. The CDR3 extends over 14 amino acids. The germline gives CDR1 MDHEN, CDR2 SYDVKM. The CDR3: CASSLGQPGDTQYF. The CDR3 bases are TGTGCCAGCAGTCTGGGGCAGCCTGGAGATACGCAGTATTTT.

The J gene is TRBJ2-4, the V gene TRBV7-2, with 8 bases aligning to TRBD1. The V segment lost 3 bases and the J segment 2 bases; nucleotides outside the gene matches: 6. Germline values: CDR1 SGHTA, CDR2 FQGNSA. This CDR3 comprises 16 residues. The CDR3 coding sequence is TGTGCCAGCAGCTTCGACAGGGGCGGATCCAAAAACATTCAGTACTTC. It translates to CASSFDRGGSKNIQYF.

The chain combines TRBV19 with TRBJ2-1; 12 bases line up with TRBD1. CDR1 and CDR2 from the germline V gene are LNHDA and SQIVND (reference sequence). The CDR3 covers 15 residues. V was pared by 4 bases and J by 8 bases, with 6 bases of the junction left unmatched. The CDR3 loop reads CASSRDRGRRDEQFF. The CDR3 region has the DNA TGTGCCAGTAGTAGGGACAGGGGGCGAAGAGATGAGCAGTTCTTC.

The CDR3 loop reads CASSLAPSFSAIRNEQYF. CDR3 DNA: TGTGCCAGCAGCCTTGCCCCCTCCTTTAGCGCTATTCGGAACGAGCAGTACTTC. The chain joins TRBV11-3 to TRBJ2-7; TRBD2 might be the D (5 bases). The V gene lost 5 bases and the J gene lost 5 bases, with 28 bases spanning the gap. The CDR3 length is 18 residues. The germline CDR1 and CDR2 sequences are SGHNT and YENEEA.

V and J are TRBV18 and TRBJ2-3; 13 nucleotides line up with TRBD2. V was clipped by 6 bases and J by 1 base; unmatched bases: 7. The CDR3 extends over 17 amino acids. The germline V gene has CDR1 KGHSH and CDR2 LQKENI. This chain's CDR3 is CASSAGLAGSRTDTQYF. CDR3 bases: TGTGCCAGCTCCGCGGGACTAGCGGGAAGCCGCACAGATACGCAGTATTTT.

The genes are TRBV18 and TRBJ2-1, with 7 nucleotides matching TRBD2. V was clipped by 3 bases and J by 0 bases; unmatched bases: 11. Germline V CDR1 and CDR2: KGHSH, LQKENI. This CDR3 has 18 residues. The CDR3: CASSPLLSGSSSYNEQFF. The CDR3 DNA is TGTGCCAGCTCACCTCTCCTTAGCGGGTCGAGCTCCTACAATGAGCAGTTCTTC.

Worth noting for this clone: The sample contains more than one DNA sequence encoding this CDR3. V usage is TRBV6-5 and J usage is TRBJ1-3, with a tentative D call TRBD1 (5 bases). This CDR3 is built from 15 residues. Germline lookup yields CDR1 MNHEY and CDR2 SVGAGI. Trimming stripped 6 bases from V and 4 bases from J, with 16 bases between. DNA for the CDR3: TGTGCCAGCAGCCAACCTACAGGCCCAGGAAACACCATATATTTT. Translation: CASSQPTGPGNTIYF.

The chain combines TRBV11-2 with TRBJ2-7; D perhaps matches TRBD1 (5 bases). V was trimmed by 5 bases and J by 7 bases, leaving 21 bases between them. The germline CDR1 and CDR2 sequences are SGHAT and FQNNGV. This CDR3 region has 15 residues. CDR3 sequence reads: CASSPPLRQRSEQYF. CDR3 DNA: TGTGCCAGCAGCCCCCCCCTCAGACAGCGTTCGGAGCAGTACTTC.

The rearrangement links TRBV28 to TRBJ1-5; D remains unclear. CDR1 is MDHEN, CDR2 SYDVKM, per germline. V was trimmed by 8 bases and J by 5 bases, leaving 16 bases between them. This CDR3 contains 14 residues. The DNA of the CDR3 is TGTGCCAGCGACGAGGGTGGAAGCTATCAGCCCCAGCATTTT. Translated, it gives CASDEGGSYQPQHF.

This clone came up a few times. V is TRBV7-9 and J is TRBJ2-1; D is uncertain. Per the germline V gene, CDR1 is SEHNR and CDR2 is FQNEAQ (reference sequence). V gave up 1 base and J gave up 8 bases, with 9 bases separating them. The CDR3 runs to 13 residues. The CDR3 protein is CASSLDSMDEQFF. Written as DNA, the CDR3 is TGTGCCAGCAGCTTAGATAGTATGGATGAGCAGTTCTTC.

V and J are TRBV30 and TRBJ1-2; 7 bases match TRBD1. This CDR3 has 13 amino acids. Germline CDR1 reads GTSNPN; CDR2 reads SVGIG (reference sequence). V dropped 1 base and J dropped 4; count of bases not matched to a gene: 3. The CDR3 DNA is TGTGCCTGGAGTGCACAGGGGACCTATGGCTACACCTTC. Translating gives CAWSAQGTYGYTF. Using reference TRBV30 and TRBJ1-2 for the parts outside the CDR3, the full variable domain is SQTIHQWPATLVQPVGSPLSLECTVEGTSNPNLYWYRQAAGRGLQLLFYSVGIGQISSEVPQNLSASRPQDRQFILSSKKLLLSDSGFYLCAWSAQGTYGYTFGSGTRLTVV.

The gene calls are TRBV2 and TRBJ2-1; 8 nucleotides match TRBD2. CDR1 is SNHLY, CDR2 FYNNEI, per germline. The CDR3 loop spans 16 amino acids. Losses at the gene ends were 7 bases for V and 6 bases for J; bases not matched to a gene: 14. CDR3: CASTTRGSGISNEQFF. The DNA for the CDR3 is TGTGCCAGCACTACACGTGGTAGCGGGATAAGCAATGAGCAGTTCTTC.

This clone occurred once. The rearrangement links TRBV30 to TRBJ2-1, with 9 bases aligning to TRBD1. CDR1 GTSNPN and CDR2 SVGIG come from the germline V gene (reference sequence). CDR3 length: 14 residues. Trimming removed 1 base from V and 4 bases from J; junction bases left unmatched: 2. The CDR3 nucleotides read TGTGCCTGGAGTGGAGGGACAGGGTACAATGAGCAGTTCTTC. It specifies CAWSGGTGYNEQFF.

This clone was recorded once. The chain uses TRBV14 and TRBJ1-3; 8 bases map to TRBD1. In germline, CDR1 is SGHDN, CDR2 FVKESK. The CDR3 contains 14 residues. V gave up 6 bases and J gave up 2 bases; unmatched junction bases: 3. CDR3 nucleotides: TGTGCCAGCAGGACAGGGGCGCCTGGAAACACCATATATTTT. The encoded protein is CASRTGAPGNTIYF.

The rearrangement joins TRBV3-1 (or the pseudogene TRBV3-2) to TRBJ2-1; 7 bases agree with TRBD2. CDR3 size: 14 residues. From germline, CDR1 is LGHDT and CDR2 YNNKEL (reference sequence). J gave up 5 bases and V 4 bases, and 5 bases lay outside the gene matches. In DNA, the CDR3 is TGTGCCAGCAGCCGGCGGGGAGGGGACAATGAGCAGTTCTTC. Its protein is CASSRRGGDNEQFF.

This chain links TRBV5-5 with TRBJ2-7; weak D call: TRBD1 (6 bases). Germline values: CDR1 SGHKS, CDR2 YYEKEE (reference sequence). The CDR3 has 15 residues. The V gene lost 0 bases and the J gene lost 3 bases, with 13 bases spanning the gap. The CDR3 DNA sequence: TGTGCCAGCAGCTTGGCTGGACAGAACCTCTACGAGCAGTACTTC. Protein product: CASSLAGQNLYEQYF. Drawing the rest from reference TRBV5-5 and TRBJ2-7, the complete variable domain is DAGVTQSPTHLIKTRGQQVTLRCSPISGHKSVSWYQQVLGQGPQFIFQYYEKEERGRGNFPDRFSARQFPNYSSELNVNALLLGDSALYLCASSLAGQNLYEQYFGPGTRLTVT.

The chain has TRBV6-6 and TRBJ2-1; the match to TRBD2 covers 11 bases. Germline values: CDR1 MNHNY, CDR2 SVGAGI (reference sequence). The CDR3 totals 16 residues. The junction had 8 bases not matched to a gene; V was cut back by 2 bases and J by 8 bases. The CDR3 nucleotides are TGTGCCAGCAGTTACGGAAGGGGACTAGCGGTTGATGAGCAGTTCTTC. Translated: CASSYGRGLAVDEQFF.